Each of the 7 T cell receptor beta chains below was sequenced from the same sample in a study of blood T cell repertoires in COVID-19. The assay was immunoSEQ multiplex PCR, and TCRdb's table has in-frame clones only and misses some. The sample carries around 310,000 clones, approximately 90% recorded once. The sample comprised PBMCs or T cells enriched from blood (not recorded which). The receptors derive from a woman aged 40 to 50 who had recovered from COVID-19.

The chain links TRBV9 to TRBJ2-7, with TRBD2 as a possible D gene (6 bases). This CDR3 is built from 14 residues. Looked up from germline, CDR1 is SGDLS and CDR2 is YYNGEE. Trimming pared 3 bases from V and 0 bases from J, leaving 10 bases between. The CDR3 nucleotides read TGTGCCAGCAGCGCGGGGGTGCGCTCCTACGAGCAGTACTTC. Translation gives CASSAGVRSYEQYF.

The V gene is TRBV24-1, the J gene TRBJ2-5, with a weak D call TRBD2 (6 bases). Germline V CDR1 and CDR2: KGHDR, SFDVKD. The CDR3 is 17 residues long. V was cut by 4 bases and J by 1 base, with 18 bases left in between. CDR3 protein: CATSDGSGKGIQETQYF. The CDR3 DNA reads as TGTGCCACCAGTGACGGGAGCGGTAAGGGTATCCAAGAGACCCAGTACTTC.

The chain carries TRBV5-1 and TRBJ2-7; 9 nucleotides match TRBD1. V trimming: 5 bases; J trimming: 3 bases; junction bases outside the gene matches: 9. CDR3 length equals 15 residues. In germline, CDR1 is SGHRS, CDR2 YFSETQ. The CDR3 protein is CASSPAGTGSYEQYF. CDR3 in DNA: TGCGCCAGCAGTCCCGCCGGGACAGGGAGCTACGAGCAGTACTTC.

In DNA, the CDR3 is TGTGCCAGCAGCTTAGCCCGGACAGCCACCGGGGAGCTGTTTTTT. It is translated as CASSLARTATGELFF. The rearrangement links TRBV11-2 to TRBJ2-2, with D maybe TRBD1 (6 bases). The CDR3 length is 15 residues. The V gene's germline CDR1 is SGHAT and CDR2 FQNNGV. The V gene lost 1 base and the J gene lost 4 bases, with 10 bases spanning the gap.

This chain connects TRBV5-1 to TRBJ2-7; 9 positions match TRBD1. Looked up from germline, CDR1 is SGHRS and CDR2 is YFSETQ. The CDR3 runs 15 residues. Trimming took 4 bases from V and 5 from J; bases not matched to a gene: 10. This CDR3 reads CASSPPTGGLDEQYF. In DNA, the CDR3 is TGCGCCAGCAGCCCTCCGACAGGGGGTCTTGACGAGCAGTACTTC.

The chain carries TRBV7-3 and TRBJ2-3, with 10 nucleotides matching TRBD1. The CDR3 runs to 15 residues. J gave up 5 bases and V 0 bases, and 2 bases lay outside the gene matches. Germline V CDR1 and CDR2: SGHTA, FQGTGA. The CDR3 loop is CASSLTDRGEDTQYF. In DNA form, the CDR3 reads TGTGCCAGCAGCTTAACGGACAGGGGGGAAGATACGCAGTATTTT.

V and J are TRBV5-1 and TRBJ2-5; 7 nucleotides agree with TRBD1. Germline lookup yields CDR1 SGHRS and CDR2 YFSETQ. The J segment lost 2 bases and the V segment lost 0 bases, leaving 7 bases of the junction unmatched. The CDR3 is 16 amino acids. The CDR3, as DNA: TGCGCCAGCAGCTTGGGGGGACAGACGAGGCAAGAGACCCAGTACTTC. As protein: CASSLGGQTRQETQYF.